This T cell receptor (beta chain) originates from a study of T cell responses to AZD1222 COVID-19 vaccine. Note on this clone: Its antigen is not known.

The length of the CDR3 is 16 residues. V was trimmed by 4 bases and J by 4 bases, leaving 17 bases between them. In germline, CDR1 is SGHNT, CDR2 YYREEE (reference sequence). Whole-study results and caveats: Reports say nearly half of spike-specific TCRs go after unmutated variant regions. Baseline seropositives among AZD1222 recipients totaled only 5 to 7.

The assay was immunoSEQ multiplex PCR, and TCRdb's table has in-frame clones only and misses some. This sample has over 120,000 clones, with roughly 89% found just once. The sample was peripheral blood, taken on day 0 of AZD1222 vaccination. This receptor was identified in an adult in good health. The genes are TRBV5-4 and TRBJ1-4, with D possibly TRBD1 on 6 matching bases. The CDR3 spells CASSPDPDRHNEKLFF. The DNA for the CDR3 is TGTGCCAGCAGCCCGGACCCGGACAGACATAATGAAAAACTGTTTTTT.